This T cell receptor beta chain was found in a study of blood T cells in healthy people across ages. The wider study: About one barcoded beta molecule per two T cells came from capture by template switching.

Germline assignment: CDR1 MNHEY and CDR2 SVGEGT. CDR3 length equals 16 residues. V lost 5 bases to trimming and J lost 5 bases; unmatched junction nucleotides: 12. A second PCR, run for roughly 7 to 12 cycles, used a sample-barcoded 5' primer plus a J-beta primer mix. TCRdb reprocessed the 5' RACE reads via MiXCR and lists one record per CDR3 protein. The table shows 600,000 to 850,000 distinct CDR3 sequences, with roughly 43% occurring only once. The receptor's source is a woman aged 55-70 years in good health. The J gene is TRBJ2-5, the V gene TRBV6-2 or TRBV6-3; TRBD1 matches 9 bases. Sequencing was carried out using blood. CDR3 protein: CASSPTGGEGLETQYF. CDR3 DNA: TGTGCCAGCAGTCCCACAGGGGGCGAAGGGCTGGAGACCCAGTACTTC.